These 32 T cell receptor beta chains share one sample of origin, sequenced in a study of T cell repertoires in cytomegalovirus infection. No antigen has been identified for these receptors. Each CDR3 protein gets one entry after TCRdb re-called the reads with MiXCR. The sample carries about a million distinct CDR3 sequences, about a third recorded once. The material sequenced was cultured CD8+ T cells from PBMCs, taken from culture after CMV antigen stimulation. The origin of the receptors is a human donor in good health (CMV status not recorded). Some clones in this sample may be carry-over from other donors' samples.

Details on this clonotype: Because the CDR3 is missing its conserved closing phenylalanine or tryptophan, this is likely a read error. No DNA is shown, since the ends of the CDR3 on it are uncertain; the CDR3 is the one TCRdb lists. The rearrangement joins TRBV2 to TRBJ2-1; TRBD2 reflects the table's D call only, with no check against the DNA. The germline CDR1 and CDR2 sequences are SNHLY and FYNNEI. The CDR3 is made up of 12 amino acids, end residues included. This chain's CDR3 is CASRNGLAGWPV.

V is TRBV5-1 and J is TRBJ2-1; 8 bases agree with TRBD2. CDR1 and CDR2 from the germline V gene are SGHRS and YFSETQ. J gave up 4 bases and V 4 bases, and 10 bases lay outside the gene matches. The CDR3 has 16 amino acids. This CDR3 reads CASSVPSGHVYNEQFF. The CDR3 DNA reads as TGCGCCAGCAGCGTGCCTAGCGGGCATGTATACAATGAGCAGTTCTTC.

V gene TRBV11-3 combines with J gene TRBJ2-1, with no clear D. Per the germline V gene, CDR1 is SGHNT and CDR2 is YENEEA. The CDR3 contains 16 residues. Trimming pared 4 bases from V and 6 bases from J, leaving 19 bases between. The CDR3 bases are TGTGCCAGCAGCTCCTCGCCCGCGACACCCCTCAATGAGCAGTTCTTC. Amino acids: CASSSSPATPLNEQFF.

This chain joins TRBV20-1 and TRBJ1-1; 8 bases are a match to TRBD1. The V segment lost 6 bases and the J segment 7 bases; nucleotides outside the gene matches: 22. The V gene's germline CDR1 is DFQATT and CDR2 SNEGSKA (reference sequence). This CDR3 spans 17 amino acids. The CDR3 is CSARGRRDRPPRIEAFF. CDR3 DNA: TGCAGTGCACGCGGGCGCCGGGACAGGCCCCCTCGGATTGAAGCTTTCTTT.

The V gene is TRBV7-6, the J gene TRBJ2-3; 8 nucleotides agree with TRBD1. The J segment lost 6 bases and the V segment lost 1 base, leaving 18 bases of the junction unmatched. Germline V lookup: CDR1 SGHVS, CDR2 FNYEAQ. This CDR3 spans 19 amino acids. CDR3 in DNA: TGTGCCAGCAGCTTAGTTCGGGGCAAAGGACAGGGTATAGGGGATACGCAGTATTTT. It specifies CASSLVRGKGQGIGDTQYF.

The CDR3 region is CASTRGGVFDQPQHF. The CDR3 DNA reads TGTGCCAGCACCCGAGGGGGGGTTTTTGATCAGCCCCAGCATTTT. The chain recombines TRBV2 with TRBJ1-5; D may be TRBD1 (6 bases). The V gene lost 7 bases and the J gene lost 5 bases, with 18 bases spanning the gap. CDR3 length: 15 residues. The germline gives CDR1 SNHLY, CDR2 FYNNEI. Using reference TRBV2 and TRBJ1-5 for the parts outside the CDR3, the full variable domain is EPEVTQTPSHQVTQMGQEVILRCVPISNHLYFYWYRQILGQKVEFLVSFYNNEISEKSEIFDDQFSVERPDGSNFTLKIRSTKLEDSAMYFCASTRGGVFDQPQHFGDGTRLSIL.

This clonotype has a count of ten or more. Mismatch with germline at one junction end may stem from a read error. J is TRBJ2-1 and V is TRBV4-1, with TRBD1 as a possible D gene (6 bases). Germline CDR1 and CDR2: MGHRA and YSYEKL. The CDR3 consists of 12 residues. CDR3 nucleotides: TGTGCCAGCAGCCCCAGGGGCGATGAGCAGTTCTTC. Its translation: CASSPRGDEQFF.

This rearrangement joins TRBV20-1 to TRBJ2-1, with 12 bases identical to TRBD2. V lost 6 bases to trimming and J lost 1 base; unmatched junction nucleotides: 4. Germline V CDR1 and CDR2: DFQATT, SNEGSKA (reference sequence). There are 15 residues in the CDR3. CDR3: CSAPTSGGSYNEQFF. The CDR3 nucleotides read TGCAGTGCCCCGACTAGCGGGGGATCCTACAATGAGCAGTTCTTC.

This clonotype was detected many times. V is TRBV10-3 and J is TRBJ1-2; the match to TRBD1 covers 7 bases. The length of the CDR3 is 15 residues. CDR1 ENHRY and CDR2 SYGVKD come from the germline V gene. V gave up 5 bases and J gave up 7 bases; unmatched junction bases: 13. The CDR3 loop reads CAISNTDRSGGGYTF. CDR3 DNA: TGTGCCATCAGTAATACGGACAGGAGTGGGGGTGGCTACACCTTC.

This clonotype was found a few times. The chain joins TRBV6-2 or TRBV6-3 to TRBJ2-5; 12 bases map to TRBD2. The ends lost 2 bases at V and 2 bases at J; junction bases unmatched: 6. CDR3 size: 17 residues. The germline CDR1 and CDR2 sequences are MNHEY and SVGEGT. CDR3 protein: CASSYPRLAGGQETQYF. CDR3 sequence (DNA): TGTGCCAGCAGTTACCCACGGCTAGCGGGGGGGCAAGAGACCCAGTACTTC.

This clonotype turned up a few times. The chain has TRBV7-9 and TRBJ1-4; D unclear. The CDR3 spans 14 residues. With 0 bases removed from V and 7 bases from J, the gap between germline ends came to 9 bases. Germline V gene sequence: CDR1 SEHNR, CDR2 FQNEAQ (reference sequence). CDR3 bases: TGTGCCAGCAGCTTAGCCGAGGGCGGTGAAAAACTGTTTTTT. Its protein product is CASSLAEGGEKLFF. Combining the CDR3 with reference TRBV7-9 and TRBJ1-4 gives the whole variable domain DTGVSQNPRHKITKRGQNVTFRCDPISEHNRLYWYRQTLGQGPEFLTYFQNEAQLEKSRLLSDRFSAERPKGSFSTLEIQRTEQGDSAMYLCASSLAEGGEKLFFGSGTQLSVL.

The J gene is TRBJ1-1, the V gene TRBV6-5; D remains ambiguous. V dropped 4 bases and J dropped 6 bases, with 24 bases sitting between them. Germline V gives CDR1 MNHEY, CDR2 SVGAGI. CDR3 size: 17 residues. The CDR3 nucleotides are TGTGCCAGCAGTTCGGTTCGGAGGTACTCCGGCCCGGCTGAAGCTTTCTTT. Its protein is CASSSVRRYSGPAEAFF.

J is TRBJ2-1 and V is TRBV7-9; 12 nucleotides line up with TRBD1. After removal of 5 bases from V and 8 bases from J, the junction contained 4 bases not matched to a gene. From germline, CDR1 is SEHNR and CDR2 FQNEAQ (reference sequence). The CDR3 sequence is 14 residues long. CDR3: CASSRDRGPDEQFF. CDR3 nucleotides: TGTGCCAGCAGCCGGGACAGGGGGCCGGATGAGCAGTTCTTC.

As concerns this clonotype: A read error is possible here, since a much larger clone lies one base away. The chain carries TRBV6-6 and TRBJ1-1; D possibly corresponds to TRBD1 (5 bases). The germline gives CDR1 MNHNY, CDR2 SVGAGI (reference sequence). The CDR3 is 14 amino acids. CDR3 residues: CVSSYGGGNTEAFF. As DNA, the CDR3 is TGTGTCAGCAGTTACGGGGGGGGGAACACTGAAGCTTTCTTT.

The chain couples TRBV4-2 to TRBJ2-3, with 15 bases identical to TRBD2. The junction had 2 bases not matched to a gene; V was cut back by 0 bases and J by 1 base. Germline values: CDR1 LGHNA, CDR2 YNFKEQ. This CDR3 is built from 18 residues. CDR3 in DNA: TGTGCCAGCAGCCAAGAGTGGACTAGCGGGGGGGGCACAGATACGCAGTATTTT. As protein: CASSQEWTSGGGTDTQYF.

This clonotype was observed a handful of times. The rearrangement links TRBV11-1 to TRBJ2-1, with a weak D call TRBD1 (5 bases). CDR3 length: 16 amino acids. In germline, CDR1 is SGHAT, CDR2 FQDESV (reference sequence). V dropped 4 bases and J dropped 0 bases, with 13 bases sitting between them. CDR3 coding DNA: TGTGCCAGCAGCTCGCGACAGACGAGCTCCTACAATGAGCAGTTCTTC. This codes for CASSSRQTSSYNEQFF.

This clonotype was seen a few times. The chain joins TRBV5-1 to TRBJ2-3; D remains unclear. CDR3 length: 15 amino acids. V was shortened by 3 bases and J by 4 bases, with 15 bases between the two germline ends. Germline lookup yields CDR1 SGHRS and CDR2 YFSETQ. The CDR3 loop is CASSSRWAYSDTQYF. In DNA form, the CDR3 reads TGCGCCAGCAGCTCCCGGTGGGCCTACTCAGATACGCAGTATTTT.

Regarding this clonotype: One end of the junction does not line up with germline, which may come from a read error. The chain employs TRBV6-2 or TRBV6-3 and TRBJ1-4; 7 bases are a match to TRBD1. The CDR3 runs 19 residues. Germline V gene sequence: CDR1 MNHEY, CDR2 SVGEGT. The chain's CDR3 is CAGSPGGDPESATNEKLFF. The CDR3 DNA sequence: TGTGCCGGCAGTCCAGGGGGGGACCCGGAGAGTGCGACTAATGAAAAACTGTTTTTT.

The chain is built from TRBV10-1 and TRBJ2-1; D remains ambiguous. Germline assignment: CDR1 WNHNN and CDR2 SYGVQD (reference sequence). This CDR3 is built from 15 residues. Between the trimmed V and J ends, which lost 4 bases and 0 bases, there was a span of 10 bases. CDR3 in DNA: TGCGCCAGCAGTGGTGAACTACCCTCCTACAATGAGCAGTTCTTC. It is translated as CASSGELPSYNEQFF.

This chain uses TRBV7-9 with TRBJ1-6, with D hard to call. CDR1 is SEHNR and CDR2 is FQNEAQ in the germline V gene (reference sequence). The CDR3 runs to 13 residues. The V end was cut by 5 bases, the J end by 9 bases, with 11 bases between. CDR3 bases: TGTGCCAGCAGCCCATCCCGGACTTCACCCCTCCACTTT. Translated: CASSPSRTSPLHF.

The chain has TRBV3-1 and TRBJ1-5; no clear D gene. Per the germline V gene, CDR1 is LGHDT and CDR2 is YNNKEL (reference sequence). This CDR3 region has 12 residues. V was clipped by 1 base and J by 10 bases, with 8 bases between them. CDR3 nucleotide sequence: TGTGCCAGCAGCCAAGGGGGAATCCCCCAGCATTTT. This encodes CASSQGGIPQHF.

V gene TRBV28 combines with J gene TRBJ2-3; D gene ambiguous. The CDR3 consists of 14 residues. Germline V gives CDR1 MDHEN, CDR2 SYDVKM. V was cut by 8 bases and J by 0 bases, with 12 bases left in between. This CDR3 reads CASGGWVSTDTQYF. In DNA form, the CDR3 reads TGTGCCAGCGGTGGGTGGGTTAGCACAGATACGCAGTATTTT.

This sequence joins TRBV7-9 and TRBJ1-2; D is unclear. Per germline, CDR1 SEHNR and CDR2 FQNEAQ (reference sequence). CDR3 size: 13 residues. V was clipped by 5 bases and J by 8 bases, with 15 bases between them. The CDR3 sequence is CASSPEAGGGYTF. CDR3 in DNA: TGTGCCAGCAGCCCCGAAGCGGGTGGCGGCTACACCTTC.

The table lists this clonotype with a few counts. The J gene is TRBJ2-3, the V gene TRBV5-8; 7 nucleotides line up with TRBD1. The junction had 10 bases not matched to a gene; V was cut back by 4 bases and J by 2 bases. CDR1 is SGHTS and CDR2 is YDEGEE in the germline V gene. This CDR3 has 16 residues. The CDR3 bases are TGTGCCAGCAGCGATTCCACAGGGGTCTACACAGATACGCAGTATTTT. Protein sequence: CASSDSTGVYTDTQYF.

This clonotype was found many times. This chain links TRBV12-3 or TRBV12-4 with TRBJ1-3; 10 bases line up with TRBD1. V shed 8 bases, J shed 0 bases, and the junction held 1 base outside the gene matches. The length of the CDR3 is 14 residues. CDR3: CASWTGGSGNTIYF. In nucleotides, the CDR3 is TGTGCCAGCTGGACAGGGGGCTCTGGAAACACCATATATTTT.

V is TRBV19 and J is TRBJ2-7; 12 positions agree with TRBD1. The CDR3 consists of 15 residues. The germline V gene has CDR1 LNHDA and CDR2 SQIVND (reference sequence). Trimming took 5 bases from V and 2 from J; bases not matched to a gene: 4. CDR3 sequence: CASSPGQGAPYEQYV. The CDR3 region has the DNA TGTGCCAGTAGTCCGGGACAGGGGGCCCCCTACGAGCAGTACGTC.

The genes are TRBV19 and TRBJ2-4, with D maybe TRBD1 (6 bases). Trimming took 8 bases from V and 0 from J, leaving 26 bases between them. The CDR3 runs to 19 residues. The germline CDR1 and CDR2 sequences are LNHDA and SQIVND (reference sequence). The CDR3 region is CASESSGRGLEEAKNIQYF. CDR3 nucleotides: TGTGCCAGTGAAAGTTCAGGCAGGGGCTTGGAGGAAGCCAAAAACATTCAGTACTTC.

In this sample, this clonotype turned up many times. The chain joins TRBV7-8 to TRBJ2-1; TRBD1 aligns across 7 bases. The CDR3 runs 11 residues. CDR1 is SGHVS and CDR2 is FQNEAQ in the germline V gene. V shed 7 bases, J shed 12 bases, and the junction held 6 bases outside the gene matches. The CDR3 nucleotides are TGTGCCAGCATTAAACAGGGGTGGCAGTTCTTC. Translating gives CASIKQGWQFF.

This clonotype was detected many times. The genes are TRBV7-6 and TRBJ2-1; the match to TRBD1 covers 10 bases. The germline V gene has CDR1 SGHVS and CDR2 FNYEAQ. The CDR3 totals 15 residues. V trimming: 4 bases; J trimming: 9 bases; junction bases outside the gene matches: 9. The CDR3 region is CASSSTGTGEVEQFF. The CDR3 DNA follows: TGTGCCAGCAGCTCAACCGGGACAGGGGAGGTTGAGCAGTTCTTC. Full variable domain (missing parts from reference TRBV7-6 and TRBJ2-1): GAGVSQSPRYKVTKRGQDVALRCDPISGHVSLYWYRQALGQGPEFLTYFNYEAQQDKSGLPNDRFSAERPEGSISTLTIQRTEQRDSAMYRCASSSTGTGEVEQFFGPGTRLTVL.

The chain carries TRBV5-6 and TRBJ2-7; D may be TRBD1 (6 bases). CDR1 and CDR2 (germline): SGHDT, YYEEEE. V was pared by 1 base and J by 6 bases, with 20 bases between. The CDR3 consists of 16 residues. CDR3 in amino acids: CASSLPGAAVKGEQYV. The CDR3 bases are TGTGCCAGCAGCTTGCCAGGGGCCGCTGTCAAAGGCGAGCAGTACGTC.

The chain uses TRBV7-9 and TRBJ1-2; 8 bases match TRBD1. The CDR3 has 13 amino acids. Germline assignment: CDR1 SEHNR and CDR2 FQNEAQ (reference sequence). V lost 5 bases to trimming and J lost 6 bases; unmatched junction nucleotides: 5. The CDR3 nucleotides read TGTGCCAGCAGCCGACGACAGGGGCATGGCTACACCTTC. Residues: CASSRRQGHGYTF. The complete variable domain, with remaining parts taken from reference TRBV7-9 and TRBJ1-2, reads DTGVSQNPRHKITKRGQNVTFRCDPISEHNRLYWYRQTLGQGPEFLTYFQNEAQLEKSRLLSDRFSAERPKGSFSTLEIQRTEQGDSAMYLCASSRRQGHGYTFGSGTRLTVV.

This clonotype was found a few times. The chain couples TRBV2 to TRBJ2-1; TRBD1 matches 7 bases. Losses at the gene ends were 2 bases for V and 0 bases for J; bases not matched to a gene: 7. The CDR3 length is 17 residues. Germline lookup yields CDR1 SNHLY and CDR2 FYNNEI. CDR3 loop: CASSEPSTGLSYNEQFF. The CDR3 DNA follows: TGTGCCAGCAGTGAACCCTCGACAGGGCTCTCCTACAATGAGCAGTTCTTC.